The 9 T cell receptor beta chains below come from one sample, sequenced in a study of T cells in Graves' hyperthyroidism and ophthalmopathy. RNA transcripts served as the template for amplifying TCR beta CDR3 regions. Primed by the HTBI set, a first-round RT-PCR was run on the TCR CDR3. TCRdb recomputed calls from the multiplex PCR reads with MiXCR, one row per CDR3 protein. The sample holds 600,000 to 700,000 distinct CDR3 sequences, roughly 14% seen once. Specimen: blood. Receptor source: a middle-aged woman with Graves' ophthalmopathy.

This clonotype was detected many times. V and J are TRBV30 and TRBJ1-1; D call uncertain. The CDR3 runs to 12 residues. Trimming cost V 2 bases and J 6 bases, with 10 bases left between them. The germline V gene has CDR1 GTSNPN and CDR2 SVGIG (reference sequence). CDR3 nucleotides: TGTGCCTGGAGTAGACTGGGCGCTGAAGCTTTCTTT. Encoded protein: CAWSRLGAEAFF.

This chain links TRBV2 with TRBJ2-2, with D possibly matching TRBD1 (5 bases). Between the trimmed V and J ends, which lost 3 bases and 8 bases, there was a span of 13 bases. The CDR3 consists of 14 residues. Germline V gene sequence: CDR1 SNHLY, CDR2 FYNNEI. DNA for the CDR3: TGTGCCAGCAGTGATAGGGGCCCCATGGGGGAGCTGTTTTTT. Its protein product is CASSDRGPMGELFF.

This clonotype was seen a handful of times. V is TRBV18 and J is TRBJ2-2; 7 bases match TRBD1. The CDR3 sequence is 14 residues long. Trimming removed 8 bases from V and 1 base from J; junction bases left unmatched: 4. Germline loops: CDR1 KGHSH, CDR2 LQKENI. CDR3 protein: CASEDRLNTGELFF. The CDR3 DNA is TGTGCCAGCGAGGACAGGCTGAACACCGGGGAGCTGTTTTTT.

This clonotype occurred many times. J is TRBJ2-2 and V is TRBV20-1, with 9 bases fitting TRBD1. CDR3 length: 14 residues. Germline V CDR1 and CDR2: DFQATT, SNEGSKA (reference sequence). Trimming cost V 5 bases and J 1 base; bases outside gene matches: 2. The CDR3 nucleotides read TGCAGTGCTCAGGGACAGGGGAACACCGGGGAGCTGTTTTTT. It is translated as CSAQGQGNTGELFF.

This clonotype was detected many times. This chain uses TRBV27 with TRBJ1-2, with 7 positions matching TRBD1. CDR1 and CDR2 from the germline V gene are MNHEY and SMNVEV (reference sequence). This CDR3 spans 16 amino acids. The junction had 9 bases not matched to a gene; V was cut back by 5 bases and J by 0 bases. In DNA, the CDR3 is TGTGCCAGCAGTCGGACCCCCGGGACAGCTAACTATGGCTACACCTTC. This sequence encodes CASSRTPGTANYGYTF.

This clonotype was observed a few times. V gene TRBV5-1 combines with J gene TRBJ1-1; unclear D gene. The CDR3 is 13 amino acids. Trimming removed 2 bases at V and 3 bases at J, with 8 bases between. Germline lookup yields CDR1 SGHRS and CDR2 YFSETQ. Here the CDR3 reads CASSLVKDTEAFF. CDR3 DNA: TGCGCCAGCAGCTTAGTCAAGGACACTGAAGCTTTCTTT.

The chain has TRBV18 and TRBJ1-2; weak D call: TRBD1 (5 bases). V lost 3 bases and J lost 0, with 14 bases in between. This CDR3 has 16 residues. From germline, CDR1 is KGHSH and CDR2 LQKENI. The CDR3 loop is CASSPALTVPNYGYTF. In nucleotides, the CDR3 is TGTGCCAGCTCACCCGCATTGACAGTTCCTAACTATGGCTACACCTTC.

The V and J genes are TRBV27 and TRBJ2-7; D call uncertain. The CDR3 has 13 residues. V was pared by 6 bases and J by 3 bases, with 12 bases between. CDR1 and CDR2 from the germline V gene are MNHEY and SMNVEV (reference sequence). The CDR3 loop is CASRLTGDYEQYF. In DNA, the CDR3 is TGTGCCAGCAGACTCACCGGAGACTACGAGCAGTACTTC.

This clonotype was seen ten or more times. The V call is TRBV29-1, the J call TRBJ2-7; TRBD1 matches 8 bases. The CDR3 is 13 residues long. Trimming cost V 6 bases and J 2 bases; bases outside gene matches: 6. CDR1 and CDR2 from the germline V gene are SQVTM and ANQGSEA. CDR3 in amino acids: CSVQDRETYEQYF. In DNA form, the CDR3 reads TGCAGCGTCCAGGACAGGGAAACCTACGAGCAGTACTTC.